This record covers a single T cell receptor (beta chain). The protocol was immunoSEQ multiplex PCR, while the TCRdb copy is restricted to in-frame clones and leaves out a portion. The sample has about 190,000 clones, roughly 86% seen once. This sample was taken from a study of blood T cell repertoires in COVID-19. This CDR3 region has 18 residues. Germline CDR1 is KGHDR and CDR2 is SFDVKD. The V and J ends lost 3 bases and 6 bases, in that order; junction bases with no gene match: 11. The V gene is TRBV24-1, the J gene TRBJ2-3; 13 bases agree with TRBD2. The TCR was taken from a woman between 70 and 85 years old with active or convalescent COVID-19. Sequences were obtained from peripheral blood. The CDR3 spells CATSDPTGGTSGIDTQYF. DNA for the CDR3: TGTGCCACCAGTGATCCTACGGGGGGGACTAGCGGGATCGATACGCAGTATTTT.